This T cell receptor beta chain was sequenced in a study of spatial heterogeneity in lung cancer. Turning to the study itself: Alpha-chain sequences were consistently detected in smaller numbers than beta-chain sequences. More than nine raw reads, on average, carried each unique TCR and UMI combination.

Time point of the sample: sample taken at primary tumor resection. Researchers sequenced whole RNA taken from tumor, nontumor lung or frozen PBMC without sorting. The donors were 70 or so patients with non-small cell lung cancer that was early-stage and untreated. Germline lookup yields CDR1 DFQATT and CDR2 SNEGSKA (reference sequence). The CDR3 length is 17 residues. This clonotype was counted a few times. Individual TCR cDNA molecules each bore their own unique molecular identifier. Via MiXCR, TCRdb re-called the 5' RACE reads, giving one row per CDR3 protein. The table shows tens of thousands of distinct CDR3 sequences, with roughly 9.5% occurring only once.

This material consisted of PBMCs, taken at surgery. The receptor's source is a male donor with early-stage non-small cell lung cancer. The chain carries TRBV20-1 and TRBJ2-7; D possibly corresponds to TRBD2 (5 bases). The CDR3 reads CSTKPPIGASSSYEQYF. For the CDR3, the DNA is TGCAGCACCAAGCCCCCCATAGGTGCTAGCAGCTCCTACGAGCAGTACTTC.